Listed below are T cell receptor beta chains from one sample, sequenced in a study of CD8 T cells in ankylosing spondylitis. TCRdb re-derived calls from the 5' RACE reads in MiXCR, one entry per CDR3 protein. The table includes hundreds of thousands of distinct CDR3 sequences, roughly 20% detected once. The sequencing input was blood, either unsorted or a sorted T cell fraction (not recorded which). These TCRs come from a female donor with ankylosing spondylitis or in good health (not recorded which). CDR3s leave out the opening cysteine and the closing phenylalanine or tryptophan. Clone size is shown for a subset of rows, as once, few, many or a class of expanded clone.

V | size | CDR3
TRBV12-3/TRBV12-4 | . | ASRDFPGELF
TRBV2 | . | ASRVTSGDTGELF
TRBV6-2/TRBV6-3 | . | ASTPTGKGSVPGANVLT
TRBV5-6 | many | ASSLAAWEGDTQY
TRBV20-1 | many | SAGHPGNTIY
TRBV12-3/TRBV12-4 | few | ASSLRAGEADTIY
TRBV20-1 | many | SANEGSNQPQH
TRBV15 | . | ATSRDASYEQY
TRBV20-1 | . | SVAGHNYGYT
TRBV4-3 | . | ASSQKVVLAGSSFSYEQY
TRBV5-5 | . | ASSFLGGSDYEQY
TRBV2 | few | ASGWTGHTEAF
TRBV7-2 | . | ASSLALGGRYHEQF
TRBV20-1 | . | SAGMSYNEQF
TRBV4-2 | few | ASSEGVGELF
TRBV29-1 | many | SVGATGGSYEQY
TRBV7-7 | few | ASSLAPDMAEQY
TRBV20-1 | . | SAREARGSYEQY
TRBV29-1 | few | SVSGQENTEAF
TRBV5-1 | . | ASSLTLDTGNSPLH
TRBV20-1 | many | SASDREVGDTQY
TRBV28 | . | ASTRDRASQGYT
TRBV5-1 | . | ASSSGGGLNTEAF
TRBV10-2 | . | ASSETGREPQH
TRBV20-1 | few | SAILEGNTEAF
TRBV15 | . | ATSSSGGSTDTQY
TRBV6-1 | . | ASTFGRGVYGYT
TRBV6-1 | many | ASSRSGHNEQF
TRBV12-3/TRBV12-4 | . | ASSLKPRAGVSRGNEQF
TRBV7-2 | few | ASSLGGATGYT
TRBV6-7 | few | ASRTQGPRGTQY
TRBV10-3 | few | AIMRDRSSYEQY
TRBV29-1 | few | SVEDSSGGDTQY
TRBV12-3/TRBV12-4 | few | ASRDDSDNEQF
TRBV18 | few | ASSPANTEAF
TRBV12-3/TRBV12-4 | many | ASSRTGITKTQY
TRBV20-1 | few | SARDAGTYGYT
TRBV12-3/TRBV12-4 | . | ASSRPGQGNTEAF
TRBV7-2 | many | ASKGGRTGELF
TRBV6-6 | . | ASSYSRDTGETQY
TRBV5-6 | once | ASSFPTSVGAPSRQETQY
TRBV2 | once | ASRQYSGRANEQF
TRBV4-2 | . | ASSQETSGRGEQF
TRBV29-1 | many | SVEPDKGYEQY
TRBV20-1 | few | SARVYKKYGYT
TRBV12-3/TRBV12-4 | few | ASSSDRPAAGTQY
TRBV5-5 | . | ASSSLTDTQY
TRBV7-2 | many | ASSEGLAGVVGYEQY
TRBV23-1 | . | AHRARGYNEQF
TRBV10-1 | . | ASLSAREQY
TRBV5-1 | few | ASSLAGIESEQY
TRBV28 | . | ASRGSGRARSEQF
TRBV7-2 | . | ASSLEVGGRETQY
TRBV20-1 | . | SERGLAGSIQY
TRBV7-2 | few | ASTRMYSTDTQY
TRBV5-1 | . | ASSLTPPGAVSTDTQY
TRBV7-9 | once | ASSSTGASGNTIY
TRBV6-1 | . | ASTPTGLINEQF
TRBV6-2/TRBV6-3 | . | ASSYPGYGYT